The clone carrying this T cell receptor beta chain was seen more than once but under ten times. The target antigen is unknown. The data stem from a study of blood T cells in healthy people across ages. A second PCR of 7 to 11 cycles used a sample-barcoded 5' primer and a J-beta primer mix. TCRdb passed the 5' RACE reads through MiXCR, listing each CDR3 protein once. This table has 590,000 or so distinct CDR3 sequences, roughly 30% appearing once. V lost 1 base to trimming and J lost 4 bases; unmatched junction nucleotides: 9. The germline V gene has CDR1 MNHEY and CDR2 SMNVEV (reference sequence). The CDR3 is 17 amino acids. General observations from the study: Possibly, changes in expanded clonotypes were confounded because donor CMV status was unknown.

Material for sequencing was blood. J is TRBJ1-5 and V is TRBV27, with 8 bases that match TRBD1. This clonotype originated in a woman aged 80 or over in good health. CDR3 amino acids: CASSLWAGGGLNQPQHF. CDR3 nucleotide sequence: TGTGCCAGCAGTTTATGGGCAGGGGGCGGGCTTAATCAGCCCCAGCATTTT.